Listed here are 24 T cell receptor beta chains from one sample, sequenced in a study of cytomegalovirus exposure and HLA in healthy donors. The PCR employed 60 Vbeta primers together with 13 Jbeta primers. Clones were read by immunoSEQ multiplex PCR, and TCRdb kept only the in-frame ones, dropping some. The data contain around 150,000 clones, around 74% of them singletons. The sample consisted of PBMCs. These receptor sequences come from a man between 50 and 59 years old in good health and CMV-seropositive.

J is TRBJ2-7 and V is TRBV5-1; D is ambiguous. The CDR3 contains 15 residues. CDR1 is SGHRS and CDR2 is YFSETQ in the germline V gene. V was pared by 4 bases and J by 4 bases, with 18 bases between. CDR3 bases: TGCGCCAGCAGCCCGACGGCTAGTAGTTTTTACGAGCAGTACTTC. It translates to CASSPTASSFYEQYF.

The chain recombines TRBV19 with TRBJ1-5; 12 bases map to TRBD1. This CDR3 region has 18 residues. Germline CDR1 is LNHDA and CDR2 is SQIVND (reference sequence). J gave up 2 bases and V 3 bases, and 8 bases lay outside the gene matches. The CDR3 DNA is TGTGCCAGTAGTATTCCAAGGGGACAGGGGGCCGGCAATCAGCCCCAGCATTTT. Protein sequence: CASSIPRGQGAGNQPQHF.

The CDR3 DNA follows: TGTGCCAGCAACCCGCCAGGGACAGGGTCCCTCTACCAAGAGACCCAGTACTTC. Translation: CASNPPGTGSLYQETQYF. This chain uses TRBV5-5 with TRBJ2-5; TRBD1 matches at 9 bases. The junction had 15 bases not matched to a gene; V was cut back by 6 bases and J by 0 bases. This CDR3 has 18 residues. Germline CDR1 reads SGHKS; CDR2 reads YYEKEE (reference sequence). The full variable domain, in which reference TRBV5-5 and TRBJ2-5 provide the parts outside the CDR3, is DAGVTQSPTHLIKTRGQQVTLRCSPISGHKSVSWYQQVLGQGPQFIFQYYEKEERGRGNFPDRFSARQFPNYSSELNVNALLLGDSALYLCASNPPGTGSLYQETQYFGPGTRLLVL.

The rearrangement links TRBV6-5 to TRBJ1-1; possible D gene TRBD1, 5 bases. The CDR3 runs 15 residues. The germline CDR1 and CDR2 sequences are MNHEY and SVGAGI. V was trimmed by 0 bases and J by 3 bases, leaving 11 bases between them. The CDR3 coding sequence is TGTGCCAGCAGTTACTCCGGGGGAGGGTACACTGAAGCTTTCTTT. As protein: CASSYSGGGYTEAFF.

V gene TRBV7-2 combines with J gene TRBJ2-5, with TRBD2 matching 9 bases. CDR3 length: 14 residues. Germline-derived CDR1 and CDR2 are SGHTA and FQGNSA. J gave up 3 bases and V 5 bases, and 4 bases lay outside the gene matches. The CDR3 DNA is TGTGCCAGCAGCCCCAGACTAGCGGAAGAGACCCAGTACTTC. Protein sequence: CASSPRLAEETQYF.

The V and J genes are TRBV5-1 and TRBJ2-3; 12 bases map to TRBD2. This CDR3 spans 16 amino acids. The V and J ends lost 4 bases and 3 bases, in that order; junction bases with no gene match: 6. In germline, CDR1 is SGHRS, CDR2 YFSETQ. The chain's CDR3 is CASSTKGLAGTDTQYF. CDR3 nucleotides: TGCGCCAGCAGCACCAAAGGACTAGCGGGAACAGATACGCAGTATTTT.

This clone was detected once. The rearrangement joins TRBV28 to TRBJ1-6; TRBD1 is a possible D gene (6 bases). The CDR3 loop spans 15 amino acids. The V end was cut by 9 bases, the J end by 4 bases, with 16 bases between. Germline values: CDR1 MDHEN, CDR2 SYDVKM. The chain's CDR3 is CASNPRTDYNSPLHF. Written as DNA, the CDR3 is TGTGCCAGTAACCCCCGGACAGATTATAATTCACCCCTCCACTTT.

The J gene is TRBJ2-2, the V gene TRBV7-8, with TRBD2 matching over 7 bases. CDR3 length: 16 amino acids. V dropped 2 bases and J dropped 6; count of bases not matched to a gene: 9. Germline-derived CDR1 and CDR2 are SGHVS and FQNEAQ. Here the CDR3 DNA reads TGTGCCAGCAGCTTACTAGCGGAGGGGATTTCCGGGGAGCTGTTTTTT. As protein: CASSLLAEGISGELFF.

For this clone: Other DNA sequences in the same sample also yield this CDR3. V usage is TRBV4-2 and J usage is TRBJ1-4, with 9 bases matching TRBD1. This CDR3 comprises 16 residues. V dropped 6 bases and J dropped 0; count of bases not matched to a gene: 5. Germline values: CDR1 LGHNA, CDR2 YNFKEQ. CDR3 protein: CASRQGQGATNEKLFF. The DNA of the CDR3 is TGTGCCAGCAGACAGGGACAGGGTGCAACTAATGAAAAACTGTTTTTT.

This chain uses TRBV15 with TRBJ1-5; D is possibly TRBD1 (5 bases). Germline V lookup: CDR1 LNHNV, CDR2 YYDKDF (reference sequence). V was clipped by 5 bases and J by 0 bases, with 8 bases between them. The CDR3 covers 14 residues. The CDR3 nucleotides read TGTGCCACCAGCCCGACAGATAGCAATCAGCCCCAGCATTTT. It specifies CATSPTDSNQPQHF.

The CDR3 DNA is TGTGCCAGCAGACTAGGACAGGTAGGAGGCTACACCTTC. Translated: CASRLGQVGGYTF. This chain links TRBV28 with TRBJ1-2; TRBD1 aligns across 7 bases. The CDR3 has 13 residues. The trim removed 6 bases at V and 8 bases at J, leaving 9 bases unmatched. Germline CDR1 reads MDHEN; CDR2 reads SYDVKM.

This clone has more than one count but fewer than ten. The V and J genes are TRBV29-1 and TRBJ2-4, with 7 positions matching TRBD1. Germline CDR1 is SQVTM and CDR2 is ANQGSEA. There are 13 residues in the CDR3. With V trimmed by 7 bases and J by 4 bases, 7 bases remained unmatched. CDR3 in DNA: TGCAGCGCTGGGACAGTTGATAAAAACATTCAGTACTTC. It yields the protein CSAGTVDKNIQYF.

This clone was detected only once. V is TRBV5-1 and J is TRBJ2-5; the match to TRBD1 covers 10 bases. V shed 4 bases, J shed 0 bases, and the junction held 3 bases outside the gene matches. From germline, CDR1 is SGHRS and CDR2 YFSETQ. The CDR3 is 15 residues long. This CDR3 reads CASSIGTGDQETQYF. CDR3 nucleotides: TGCGCCAGCAGCATCGGGACAGGGGACCAAGAGACCCAGTACTTC.

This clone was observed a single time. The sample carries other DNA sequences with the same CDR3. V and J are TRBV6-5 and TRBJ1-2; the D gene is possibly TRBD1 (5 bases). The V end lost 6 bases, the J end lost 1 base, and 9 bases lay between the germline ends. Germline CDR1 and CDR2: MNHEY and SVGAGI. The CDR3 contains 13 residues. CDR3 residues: CASRRDSNYGYTF. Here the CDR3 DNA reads TGTGCCAGCAGAAGAGACAGTAACTATGGCTACACCTTC.

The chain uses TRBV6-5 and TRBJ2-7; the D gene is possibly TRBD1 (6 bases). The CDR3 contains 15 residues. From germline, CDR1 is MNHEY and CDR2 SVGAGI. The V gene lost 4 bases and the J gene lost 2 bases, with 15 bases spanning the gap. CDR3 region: CASSFDRTKTYEQYF. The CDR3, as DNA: TGTGCCAGCAGTTTCGACAGGACGAAAACCTACGAGCAGTACTTC.

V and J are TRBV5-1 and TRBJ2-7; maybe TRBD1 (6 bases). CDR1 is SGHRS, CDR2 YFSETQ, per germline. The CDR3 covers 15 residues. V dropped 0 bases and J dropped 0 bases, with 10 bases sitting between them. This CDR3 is CASSLETGLSYEQYF. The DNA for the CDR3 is TGCGCCAGCAGCTTGGAGACAGGTCTCTCCTACGAGCAGTACTTC.

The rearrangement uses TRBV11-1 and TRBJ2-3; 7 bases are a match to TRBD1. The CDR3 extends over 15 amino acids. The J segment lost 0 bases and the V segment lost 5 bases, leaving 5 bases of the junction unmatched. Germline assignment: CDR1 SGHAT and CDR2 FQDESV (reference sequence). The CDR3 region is CASSNTGASTDTQYF. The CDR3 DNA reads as TGTGCCAGCAGCAACACAGGGGCGAGCACAGATACGCAGTATTTT.

DNA for the CDR3: TGCGCCAGCAGCCGACTAGCGGGAGGGCCCTACGAGCAGTACTTC. Protein sequence: CASSRLAGGPYEQYF. The chain employs TRBV5-1 and TRBJ2-7, with 14 bases fitting TRBD2. Per the germline V gene, CDR1 is SGHRS and CDR2 is YFSETQ. Trimming cost V 4 bases and J 2 bases; bases outside gene matches: 2. The CDR3 is 15 residues long.

CDR3 sequence reads: CASSSYPGQGIPTYEQYF. Here the CDR3 DNA reads TGTGCCAGTAGTTCCTACCCGGGACAGGGAATTCCGACCTACGAGCAGTACTTC. The chain couples TRBV19 to TRBJ2-7, with 9 bases aligning to TRBD1. Trimming at V came to 5 bases and at J to 2 bases, leaving 16 bases not matched to a gene. This CDR3 is 18 amino acids long. In germline, CDR1 is LNHDA, CDR2 SQIVND (reference sequence). Filled out from reference TRBV19 and TRBJ2-7, the complete variable domain reads DGGITQSPKYLFRKEGQNVTLSCEQNLNHDAMYWYRQDPGQGLRLIYYSQIVNDFQKGDIAEGYSVSREKKESFPLTVTSAQKNPTAFYLCASSSYPGQGIPTYEQYFGPGTRLTVT.

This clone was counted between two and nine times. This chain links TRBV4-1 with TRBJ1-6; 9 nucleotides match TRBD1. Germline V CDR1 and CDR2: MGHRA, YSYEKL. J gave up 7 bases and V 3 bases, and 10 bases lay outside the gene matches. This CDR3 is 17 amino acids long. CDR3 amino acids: CASSQVPKDRGNSPLHF. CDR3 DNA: TGCGCCAGCAGCCAGGTGCCCAAGGACAGGGGAAATTCACCCCTCCACTTT.

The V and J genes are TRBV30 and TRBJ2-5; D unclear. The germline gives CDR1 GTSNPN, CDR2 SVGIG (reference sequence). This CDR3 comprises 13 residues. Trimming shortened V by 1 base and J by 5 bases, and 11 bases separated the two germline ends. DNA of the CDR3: TGTGCCTGGAGTGGCGGAAACGTGGAGACCCAGTACTTC. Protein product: CAWSGGNVETQYF.

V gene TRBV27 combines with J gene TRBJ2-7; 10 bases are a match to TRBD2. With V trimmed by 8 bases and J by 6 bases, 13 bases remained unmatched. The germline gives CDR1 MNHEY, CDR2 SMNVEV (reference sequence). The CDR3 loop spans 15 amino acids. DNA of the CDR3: TGTGCCAGCTCCACGTACAGCGGGAGGGCGGGCGAGCAGTACTTC. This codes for CASSTYSGRAGEQYF.

The CDR3 bases are TGCGCCAGCAGCTCACAGGGTCGGAACACTGAAGCTTTCTTT. It is translated as CASSSQGRNTEAFF. V is TRBV5-1 and J is TRBJ1-1, with D perhaps TRBD1 (6 bases). The germline V gene has CDR1 SGHRS and CDR2 YFSETQ. The ends were cut back, 3 bases at V and 1 base at J, with 10 bases in the middle. The CDR3 has 14 residues.

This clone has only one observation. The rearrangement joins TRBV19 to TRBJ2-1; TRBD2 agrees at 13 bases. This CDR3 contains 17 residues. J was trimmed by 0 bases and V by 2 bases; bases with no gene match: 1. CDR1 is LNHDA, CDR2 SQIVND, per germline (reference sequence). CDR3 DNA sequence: TGTGCCAGTAGTATAACTAGCGGGAGGGTCTCCTACAATGAGCAGTTCTTC. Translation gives CASSITSGRVSYNEQFF.